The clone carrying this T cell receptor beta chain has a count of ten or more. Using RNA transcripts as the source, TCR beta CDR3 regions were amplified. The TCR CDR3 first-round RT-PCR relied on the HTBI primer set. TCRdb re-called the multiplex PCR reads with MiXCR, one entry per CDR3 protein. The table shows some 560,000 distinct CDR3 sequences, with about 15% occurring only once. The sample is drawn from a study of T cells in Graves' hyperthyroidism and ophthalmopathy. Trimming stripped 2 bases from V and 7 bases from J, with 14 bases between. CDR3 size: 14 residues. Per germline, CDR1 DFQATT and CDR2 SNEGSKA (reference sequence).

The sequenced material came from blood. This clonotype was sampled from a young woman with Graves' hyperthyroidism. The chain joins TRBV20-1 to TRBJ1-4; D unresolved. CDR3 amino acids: CSARRPSGVEKLFF. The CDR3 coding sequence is TGCAGTGCTAGACGCCCCTCCGGGGTTGAAAAACTGTTTTTT.